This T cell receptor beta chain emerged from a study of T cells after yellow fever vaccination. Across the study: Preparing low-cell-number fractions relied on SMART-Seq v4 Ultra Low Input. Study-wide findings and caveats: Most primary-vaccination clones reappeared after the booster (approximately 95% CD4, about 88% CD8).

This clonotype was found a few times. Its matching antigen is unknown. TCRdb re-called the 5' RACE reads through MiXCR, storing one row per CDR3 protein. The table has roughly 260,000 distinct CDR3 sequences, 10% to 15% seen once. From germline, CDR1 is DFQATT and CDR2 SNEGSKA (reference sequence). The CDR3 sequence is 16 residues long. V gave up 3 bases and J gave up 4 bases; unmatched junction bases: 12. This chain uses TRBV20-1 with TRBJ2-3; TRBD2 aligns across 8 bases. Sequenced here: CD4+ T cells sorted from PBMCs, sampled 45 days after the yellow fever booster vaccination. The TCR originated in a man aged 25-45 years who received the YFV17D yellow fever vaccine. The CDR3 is CSARITGLVLSDTQYF. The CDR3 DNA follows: TGCAGTGCTAGGATTACGGGACTAGTGTTATCAGATACGCAGTATTTT.